This T cell receptor (beta chain) was observed in a study of vaccination and CD4 T cells after COVID-19. Study at large: Convalescents were six males and four females, two of them Hispanic.

Sample treatment: approximately 9-day PBMC culture with coronavirus spike peptide pools or control peptides (ViraFEST assay). Cultured CD4+ T cell DNA underwent sequencing with the Oncomine TCR Beta short-read assay. TCRdb processed the PCR reads anew with MiXCR; each CDR3 protein has one entry. Of some 15,000 distinct CDR3 sequences listed, about 60% are singletons. As to this clonotype: The target antigen is unknown.

Trimming took 0 bases from V and 4 from J, leaving 11 bases between them. This CDR3 has 15 amino acids. Germline V CDR1 and CDR2: MRHNA, SNTAGT. The source material was CD4+ T cells from blood, cultured in vitro. The clonotype was recovered from a human donor who had recovered from COVID-19. The chain employs TRBV6-4 and TRBJ2-3; D might be TRBD2 (5 bases). This chain's CDR3 is CASSDSIEGADTQYF. The CDR3 region has the DNA TGTGCCAGCAGTGACTCGATTGAGGGAGCAGATACGCAGTATTTT.